This TCR beta chain derives from a study of tumor-infiltrating lymphocytes in primary liver carcinoma. The CDR3 is made up of 13 amino acids. With regard to this clonotype: A junction boundary mismatches the germline segment, possibly from a read error.

The study co-extracted DNA and RNA from about 19-30 mg of unsorted bulk tissue. Synthesis of TCR beta cDNA was carried out from approximately 470 ng total RNA with a constant-region primer. Three nested multiplex PCR rounds, a slightly modified ARM-PCR method, built the TCR beta libraries. The two initial PCR rounds, 9 to 11 cycles each, used TRBV1-TRBV30 forward and C-beta reverse primers. TCRdb analysed the multiplex PCR reads with MiXCR anew, one entry per CDR3 protein. The profile shows 110,000 or so distinct CDR3 sequences, roughly 80% of them singletons. The genes are TRBV12-3 or TRBV12-4 and TRBJ1-1; D gene ambiguous. The sequenced material came from liver tumor tissue from sampling region 3. Subset of the sample: tumor region T3, left-lateral pole. The TCR was taken from a man aged 40-49 years with primary liver carcinoma and hepatitis B virus infection. The CDR3 region is CDSKGPLGTEAFF. For the CDR3, the DNA is TGTGACAGCAAAGGGCCCCTAGGCACTGAAGCGTTCTTT.